Below, 21 T cell receptor beta chains from the same sample are listed, as sequenced in a study of cytomegalovirus exposure and HLA in healthy donors (dated by TCRdb to between 2016 and 2019). Libraries were prepared through the immunoSEQ multiplex PCR assay. For the multiplex PCR, a mixture combining 60 forward primers for TCR Vbeta segments and 13 reverse primers for TCR Jbeta segments was used. TCRdb holds this immuneACCESS table with in-frame rearrangements only. Some clones are missing; in checked studies, unresolved V genes explain under half, and the rest has no known cause. Counted in this sample were roughly 170,000 clones; approximately 86% of them appeared once. Less than 2% of the sample goes to the ten largest clones. The sample consisted of PBMCs. The source is a male donor in good health and CMV-seronegative.

V and J are TRBV18 and TRBJ2-7; possible D gene TRBD1, 6 bases. The CDR3 has 13 residues. Germline-derived CDR1 and CDR2 are KGHSH and LQKENI. V dropped 3 bases and J dropped 4 bases, with 10 bases sitting between them. This chain's CDR3 is CASSPRQVYEQYF. DNA of the CDR3: TGTGCCAGCTCACCCAGACAGGTGTACGAGCAGTACTTC.

This chain links TRBV19 with TRBJ1-3, with a tentative D call TRBD1 (6 bases). The germline gives CDR1 LNHDA, CDR2 SQIVND (reference sequence). Trimming took off 6 bases at V and 4 bases at J, with 13 bases between the two ends. The CDR3 is made up of 14 amino acids. The chain's CDR3 is CASSPTGSGNTIYF. DNA of the CDR3: TGTGCCAGTAGCCCGACAGGCTCGGGAAACACCATATATTTT.

J is TRBJ1-6 and V is TRBV5-6; no firm D call. The CDR3 is made up of 13 amino acids. Per the germline V gene, CDR1 is SGHDT and CDR2 is YYEEEE. Trimming left V 4 bases short and J 8 bases short, with 10 bases between. Written as DNA, the CDR3 is TGTGCCAGCAGCCCGGGCGGGTATTCACCCCTCCACTTT. This codes for CASSPGGYSPLHF.

Only a few counts were recorded for this clone. The rearrangement joins TRBV5-4 to TRBJ2-4; 8 nucleotides align to TRBD1. This CDR3 is built from 16 residues. J was trimmed by 3 bases and V by 4 bases; bases with no gene match: 9. Looked up from germline, CDR1 is SGHNT and CDR2 is YYREEE (reference sequence). The CDR3 DNA is TGTGCCAGCAGCGCAACTAAACAGGGGGGCAAAAACATTCAGTACTTC. Encoded protein: CASSATKQGGKNIQYF.

The chain couples TRBV4-2 to TRBJ1-4; TRBD1 might be the D (5 bases). The CDR3 is made up of 16 amino acids. Trimming removed 0 bases at V and 6 bases at J, with 14 bases between. Germline V gene data show CDR1 as LGHNA and CDR2 as YNFKEQ. CDR3 nucleotides: TGTGCCAGCAGCCAAGAATTTGGGGCCCATGATGAAAAACTGTTTTTT. It codes for CASSQEFGAHDEKLFF.

This chain connects TRBV27 to TRBJ2-5; no definite D call. The CDR3 runs to 14 residues. The ends were cut back, 9 bases at V and 0 bases at J, with 14 bases in the middle. Germline CDR1 MNHEY, CDR2 SMNVEV (reference sequence). The CDR3 DNA reads TGTGCCAGTAAACCTTACAGCTACCAAGAGACCCAGTACTTC. Its translation is CASKPYSYQETQYF.

In its sample, this clone was seen a few times. The chain links TRBV29-1 to TRBJ2-2; TRBD2 is a possible D gene (5 bases). Trimming left V 5 bases short and J 5 bases short, with 12 bases between. Germline lookup yields CDR1 SQVTM and CDR2 ANQGSEA. This CDR3 is built from 13 residues. CDR3 protein: CSVIRGETGELFF. The DNA for the CDR3 is TGCAGCGTTATCCGGGGTGAGACCGGGGAGCTGTTTTTT.

The chain's CDR3 is CASSNWGQPAMNTEAFF. Here the CDR3 DNA reads TGTGCCAGCAGCAACTGGGGCCAACCCGCAATGAACACTGAAGCTTTCTTT. This chain connects TRBV5-6 to TRBJ1-1; a weak D match, TRBD1 (5 bases). CDR3 length: 17 amino acids. The V and J ends lost 4 bases and 0 bases respectively, with 19 bases between them. The germline CDR1 and CDR2 sequences are SGHDT and YYEEEE.

This chain links TRBV29-1 with TRBJ2-1, with TRBD2 as a possible D gene (6 bases). The CDR3 is 14 amino acids. V lost 2 bases and J 3 bases, leaving 11 bases between the germline ends. Germline CDR1 reads SQVTM; CDR2 reads ANQGSEA. The CDR3 sequence: CSVELAAFYNEQFF. The CDR3, as DNA: TGCAGCGTTGAATTAGCGGCCTTCTACAATGAGCAGTTCTTC.

V usage is TRBV27 and J usage is TRBJ1-6, with D unresolved. CDR3 size: 17 residues. With 6 bases removed from V and 0 bases from J, the gap between germline ends came to 15 bases. Looked up from germline, CDR1 is MNHEY and CDR2 is SMNVEV (reference sequence). The CDR3 DNA reads as TGTGCCAGCAGCTCAGCGGTCCGTTTCTCCTATAATTCACCCCTCCACTTT. This codes for CASSSAVRFSYNSPLHF.

This chain connects TRBV5-5 to TRBJ1-2, with D possibly matching TRBD1 (6 bases). V lost 3 bases and J 4 bases, leaving 16 bases between the germline ends. The CDR3 extends over 15 amino acids. Germline loops: CDR1 SGHKS, CDR2 YYEKEE (reference sequence). CDR3 nucleotides: TGTGCCAGCAGCTGGGACGGACAGATTACCTATGGCTACACCTTC. Its protein is CASSWDGQITYGYTF.

The sample holds one count of this clone. This rearrangement joins TRBV10-3 to TRBJ2-2, with TRBD2 matching 11 bases. J lost 5 bases, V lost 5 bases, and 7 bases had no gene match. The CDR3 extends over 16 amino acids. CDR1 is ENHRY and CDR2 is SYGVKD in the germline V gene. DNA of the CDR3: TGTGCCATCAGTCAAAATAGCGGGGGGGTTACCGGGGAGCTGTTTTTT. It yields the protein CAISQNSGGVTGELFF.

A few counts support this clone. The sample has other DNA sequences that encode this CDR3 too. This chain uses TRBV6-5 with TRBJ1-3; no reliable D call. The CDR3 length is 13 residues. Germline lookup yields CDR1 MNHEY and CDR2 SVGAGI. Trimming cost V 6 bases and J 0 bases, with 6 bases left between them. In DNA form, the CDR3 reads TGTGCCAGCAGACAAGTCTCTGGAAACACCATATATTTT. It encodes CASRQVSGNTIYF.

The chain is built from TRBV29-1 and TRBJ1-2; D ambiguous. Germline V gene data show CDR1 as SQVTM and CDR2 as ANQGSEA. Trimming stripped 3 bases from V and 8 bases from J, with 4 bases between. CDR3 length equals 9 residues. CDR3 sequence: CSVDQGYTF. The CDR3 nucleotides read TGCAGCGTTGATCAGGGCTACACCTTC. The full variable domain, with the rest looked up from reference TRBV29-1 and TRBJ1-2, is SAVISQKPSRDICQRGTSLTIQCQVDSQVTMMFWYRQQPGQSLTLIATANQGSEATYESGFVIDKFPISRPNLTFSTLTVSNMSPEDSSIYLCSVDQGYTFGSGTRLTVV.

This chain joins TRBV7-9 and TRBJ1-5, with D unresolved. Germline loops: CDR1 SEHNR, CDR2 FQNEAQ (reference sequence). This CDR3 comprises 13 residues. V dropped 8 bases and J dropped 5 bases, with 13 bases sitting between them. The CDR3 sequence is CASRGSLDQPQHF. CDR3 sequence (DNA): TGTGCCAGCCGGGGTAGCCTAGATCAGCCCCAGCATTTT.

The chain carries TRBV28 and TRBJ1-5, with no clear D. CDR1 is MDHEN and CDR2 is SYDVKM in the germline V gene. CDR3 size: 15 residues. Between the trimmed V and J ends, which lost 3 bases and 3 bases, there was a span of 12 bases. CDR3 sequence: CASSFEGPNNQPQHF. The DNA for the CDR3 is TGTGCCAGCAGTTTTGAGGGTCCGAACAATCAGCCCCAGCATTTT.

The chain uses TRBV5-1 and TRBJ1-4; no clear D. Germline lookup yields CDR1 SGHRS and CDR2 YFSETQ. V was cut by 1 base and J by 6 bases, with 7 bases left in between. The CDR3 is 13 residues long. For the CDR3, the DNA is TGCGCCAGCAGCTTGTACGGAGATGAAAAACTGTTTTTT. Translated: CASSLYGDEKLFF.

This clone was counted only a few times. This chain uses TRBV5-1 with TRBJ2-1, with TRBD2 matching 7 bases. V was clipped by 0 bases and J by 2 bases; unmatched bases: 5. Germline V gives CDR1 SGHRS, CDR2 YFSETQ. This CDR3 region has 16 residues. The DNA for the CDR3 is TGCGCCAGCAGCTTGGTTGGGGGGGGACCCTACAATGAGCAGTTCTTC. It yields the protein CASSLVGGGPYNEQFF.

This clone was recorded once. The chain is built from TRBV5-4 and TRBJ1-6, with D tentatively TRBD1 (5 bases). Trimming stripped 6 bases from V and 7 bases from J, with 14 bases between. This CDR3 comprises 14 residues. Germline V gene data show CDR1 as SGHNT and CDR2 as YYREEE (reference sequence). DNA of the CDR3: TGTGCCAGCACCGTGGGGGGTACCAATTCACCCCTCCACTTT. The encoded protein is CASTVGGTNSPLHF. Drawing the rest from reference TRBV5-4 and TRBJ1-6, the complete variable domain is ETGVTQSPTHLIKTRGQQVTLRCSSQSGHNTVSWYQQALGQGPQFIFQYYREEENGRGNFPPRFSGLQFPNYSSELNVNALELDDSALYLCASTVGGTNSPLHFGNGTRLTVT.

This rearrangement joins TRBV5-4 to TRBJ1-4; 7 nucleotides agree with TRBD1. CDR1 and CDR2 from the germline V gene are SGHNT and YYREEE (reference sequence). V was pared by 3 bases and J by 2 bases, with 4 bases of the junction left unmatched. The CDR3 contains 15 residues. In nucleotides, the CDR3 is TGTGCCAGCAGCTCCGGGACAGAGACTAATGAAAAACTGTTTTTT. Its protein is CASSSGTETNEKLFF. Full variable domain (missing parts from reference TRBV5-4 and TRBJ1-4): ETGVTQSPTHLIKTRGQQVTLRCSSQSGHNTVSWYQQALGQGPQFIFQYYREEENGRGNFPPRFSGLQFPNYSSELNVNALELDDSALYLCASSSGTETNEKLFFGSGTQLSVL.

The chain carries TRBV7-9 and TRBJ1-1; D is unresolved. The germline V gene encodes CDR1 SEHNR and CDR2 FQNEAQ (reference sequence). This CDR3 contains 13 residues. V was clipped by 5 bases and J by 2 bases, with 9 bases between them. The CDR3 loop reads CASSLTENTEAFF. In DNA, the CDR3 is TGTGCCAGCAGCCTCACAGAAAACACTGAAGCTTTCTTT.